Sequencing of this T cell receptor beta chain was carried out in a study of T cell responses to AZD1222 COVID-19 vaccine. At the level of the study: Pooling covered second doses at about 4 or about 12 weeks. Study findings and constraints: The peak T cell response came first, and repertoires were sampled only after it.

Germline V gene data show CDR1 as MNHNY and CDR2 as SVGAGI (reference sequence). This CDR3 has 14 residues. V was pared by 2 bases and J by 2 bases, with 7 bases between. Repertoires were generated with immunoSEQ multiplex PCR, while TCRdb's copy carries only in-frame clones and drops some. The sample carries 130,000 to 150,000 clones, around 89% recorded once. This clone was seen only a few times. The target antigen is unknown. The origin of this receptor is an adult in good health. The chain employs TRBV6-6 and TRBJ1-3; D remains ambiguous. The sample consisted of peripheral blood, taken on day 0 of AZD1222 vaccination. The CDR3 DNA sequence: TGTGCCAGCAGTTACGTCGGGGCTGGAAACACCATATATTTT. It yields the protein CASSYVGAGNTIYF.